The source of this TCR beta chain is a study of cytomegalovirus exposure and HLA in healthy donors. Regarding the study as a whole: Immune exposure data for these donors was limited to CMV serostatus. The classifier, whose performance was assessed in both the original and validation cohorts, reportedly diagnosed cytomegalovirus status with high specificity and sensitivity.

The CDR3 is 15 residues long. The V end lost 6 bases, the J end lost 0 bases, and 13 bases lay between the germline ends. In germline, CDR1 is MNHEY, CDR2 SVGAGI. Both 60 Vbeta primers and 13 Jbeta primers went into the PCR. Per the study methods: Unique TCR beta chains totaled some 81 million in a later count, with 8.5 million to 12 million of them shared. Measured with immunoSEQ multiplex PCR; TCRdb has only the in-frame clones, and not every one. V and J calls and clone size are those listed in that table; D and trimming were worked out from the DNA. Among 150,000 to 200,000 clones listed, about four fifths were seen once. A note on this clone: Its antigen is currently unknown.

The V call is TRBV6-5, the J call TRBJ2-3; D remains ambiguous. Material: PBMCs. This TCR was recovered from a woman aged 50 to 60 in good health and CMV-seronegative. The CDR3 sequence is CASRLIGSSTDTQYF. Here the CDR3 DNA reads TGTGCCAGCAGGCTAATCGGGTCAAGCACAGATACGCAGTATTTT.